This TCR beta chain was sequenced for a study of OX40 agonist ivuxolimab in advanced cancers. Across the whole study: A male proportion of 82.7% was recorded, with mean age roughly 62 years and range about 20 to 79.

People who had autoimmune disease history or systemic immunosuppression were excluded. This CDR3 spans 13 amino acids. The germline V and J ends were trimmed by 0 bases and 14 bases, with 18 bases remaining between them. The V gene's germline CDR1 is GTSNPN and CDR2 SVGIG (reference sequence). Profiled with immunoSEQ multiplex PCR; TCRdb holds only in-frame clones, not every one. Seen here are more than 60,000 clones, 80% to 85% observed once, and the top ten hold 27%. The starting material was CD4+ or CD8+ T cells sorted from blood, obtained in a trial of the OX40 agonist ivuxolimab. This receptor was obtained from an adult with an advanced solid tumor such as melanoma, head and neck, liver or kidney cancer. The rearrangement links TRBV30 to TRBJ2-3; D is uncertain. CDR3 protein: CAWSVRPPLDLYF. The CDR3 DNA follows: TGTGCCTGGAGTGTAAGGCCCCCCCTCGATCTGTATTTT.